This T cell receptor (beta chain) was obtained from a study of graft-versus-host responses after intestinal transplantation. Study information: The recipients all started with anti-thymocyte globulin induction and then took tacrolimus and steroids for around three years.

As concerns this clone: Its cognate antigen is unknown.

The method was immunoSEQ multiplex PCR; TCRdb's version includes in-frame clones alone and lacks a portion of them. In the table there are 140,000 or so clones, about 90% of which are singletons. Germline CDR1 reads SGHTA; CDR2 reads FQGNSA. This CDR3 contains 13 residues. V lost 5 bases and J lost 10, with 15 bases in between. The chain recombines TRBV7-2 with TRBJ2-1; D perhaps matches TRBD1 (5 bases). The sample in question was unstimulated CD4+ T cells sorted from spleen or lymph node cells, obtained before intestinal transplant. The source is a human donor who received an intestinal transplant. The CDR3 sequence is CASSLITTGEQFF. The CDR3 coding sequence is TGTGCCAGCAGCCTCATTACCACAGGAGAGCAGTTCTTC.